This TCR beta chain was observed in a study of cytomegalovirus exposure and HLA in healthy donors. Notes on the study in general: It has been reported that TCR beta sequences accurately predicted the HLA-A and HLA-B alleles of most subjects. Information on immune exposure was restricted to one variable (CMV serostatus).

The primer mix had 60 Vbeta and 13 Jbeta primers. The repertoire was sequenced with immunoSEQ multiplex PCR; TCRdb's copy has only in-frame clones and lacks some. Among under 200,000 clones, roughly 80% were seen once, and the ten largest hold approximately 0.39%. This clone was counted a few times. Its antigen is unknown. This receptor was taken from a male donor in good health and CMV-seropositive. Source material: PBMCs.

The CDR3 region is CASQQGALDYGYTF. DNA of the CDR3: TGTGCCAGCCAACAGGGGGCTTTGGACTATGGCTACACCTTC. The rearrangement links TRBV28 to TRBJ1-2; 9 positions agree with TRBD1. The CDR3 sequence is 14 residues long. V was pared by 8 bases and J by 3 bases, with 7 bases of the junction left unmatched. CDR1 and CDR2 from the germline V gene are MDHEN and SYDVKM.